One sample yielded the 20 T cell receptor beta chains listed below, sequenced in a study of blood T cell repertoires in COVID-19 (dated by TCRdb to about 2020). The library was made by the immunoSEQ multiplex PCR assay. TCRdb took this table from immuneACCESS and kept in-frame rearrangements with V and J called. Such tables lack part of the clones; where checked against another copy, unresolved V genes explain under half of the gap, and the rest is unexplained. This sample has approximately 230,000 clones in its table, and approximately 90% of those were observed once. About 6.9% of the sample is held by the ten biggest clonotypes. The sample consisted of PBMCs or T cells enriched from blood (not recorded which). Source of these receptors: a woman in her twenties or thirties with acute COVID-19.

This clone showed up just a few times. The chain couples TRBV6-5 to TRBJ2-7; 7 bases are a match to TRBD2. The CDR3 extends over 13 amino acids. V dropped 2 bases and J dropped 2; count of bases not matched to a gene: 0. Germline values: CDR1 MNHEY, CDR2 SVGAGI. In nucleotides, the CDR3 is TGTGCCAGCAGTTACGCGGGAGCCTACGAGCAGTACTTC. Its protein product is CASSYAGAYEQYF.

The chain employs TRBV21-1 and TRBJ1-2; TRBD1, the table's D call, was not compared with the DNA. TRBV21-1 constitutes a pseudogene. CDR3 length equals 15 residues. CDR3 bases: TGTGCCAGCAGCAAATCGGGTGGACAGCGCTATGGCTACACCTTC. This sequence encodes CASSKSGGQRYGYTF.

The chain employs TRBV7-3 and TRBJ1-3; TRBD1 might be the D (6 bases). The CDR3 loop spans 14 amino acids. Looked up from germline, CDR1 is SGHTA and CDR2 is FQGTGA. Trimming removed 4 bases at V and 2 bases at J, with 9 bases between. In DNA form, the CDR3 reads TGTGCCAGCAGCTCCTCAGGGGCTGGAAACACCATATATTTT. Protein: CASSSSGAGNTIYF. The whole variable domain, filled in from reference TRBV7-3 and TRBJ1-3, reads GAGVSQTPSNKVTEKGKYVELRCDPISGHTALYWYRQSLGQGPEFLIYFQGTGAADDSGLPNDRFFAVRPEGSVSTLKIQRTERGDSAVYLCASSSSGAGNTIYFGEGSWLTVV.

The chain uses TRBV7-8 and TRBJ1-2, with 10 bases aligning to TRBD1. Germline CDR1 SGHVS, CDR2 FQNEAQ. The CDR3 runs 14 residues. V gave up 4 bases and J gave up 8 bases; unmatched junction bases: 7. CDR3 in amino acids: CASSYLGQGEGYTF. In DNA, the CDR3 is TGTGCCAGCAGCTATCTCGGACAGGGGGAAGGCTACACCTTC.

This chain links TRBV6-2 or TRBV6-3 with TRBJ2-7, with 8 bases that match TRBD2. V trimming: 2 bases; J trimming: 6 bases; junction bases outside the gene matches: 3. The CDR3 length is 13 residues. CDR1 is MNHEY and CDR2 is SVGEGT in the germline V gene. The CDR3 reads CASSYNGGGEQYF. CDR3 in DNA: TGTGCCAGCAGTTACAACGGGGGGGGCGAGCAGTACTTC.

The chain carries TRBV10-1 and TRBJ2-3; 10 bases fit TRBD2. In germline, CDR1 is WNHNN, CDR2 SYGVQD (reference sequence). The CDR3 totals 17 residues. V lost 6 bases to trimming and J lost 1 base; unmatched junction nucleotides: 10. The CDR3 here is CASSSSGGAWGTDTQYF. CDR3 nucleotides: TGCGCCAGCAGCTCCAGCGGGGGGGCCTGGGGCACAGATACGCAGTATTTT.

The V call is TRBV6-1, the J call TRBJ1-4; D is unresolved. V lost 2 bases to trimming and J lost 4 bases, with 14 bases between them. CDR1 is MNHNS, CDR2 SASEGT, per germline. This CDR3 contains 16 residues. This CDR3 reads CASSEISRGSNEKLFF. CDR3 nucleotides: TGTGCCAGCAGTGAAATCTCTCGCGGAAGTAATGAAAAACTGTTTTTT.

This clone was counted a few times. This chain uses TRBV6-5 with TRBJ1-6, with D possibly matching TRBD1 (6 bases). Germline lookup yields CDR1 MNHEY and CDR2 SVGAGI. This CDR3 has 15 residues. The V end lost 2 bases, the J end lost 9 bases, and 14 bases lay between the germline ends. The CDR3 here is CASSYTRDKLSPLHF. The CDR3 DNA follows: TGTGCCAGCAGTTACACCCGGGACAAGCTTTCACCCCTCCACTTT.

The V and J genes are TRBV2 and TRBJ1-5; perhaps TRBD1 as D (6 bases). Germline CDR1 and CDR2: SNHLY and FYNNEI. V lost 4 bases to trimming and J lost 5 bases, with 12 bases between them. The CDR3 runs 14 residues. The CDR3 DNA sequence: TGTGCCAGCAGTGTCGGGACACCTGATCAGCCCCAGCATTTT. It yields the protein CASSVGTPDQPQHF.

A few counts support this clone. The chain uses TRBV7-3 and TRBJ1-3; D not resolved. CDR1 and CDR2 from the germline V gene are SGHTA and FQGTGA. The CDR3 extends over 14 amino acids. V lost 6 bases and J lost 4, with 13 bases in between. This CDR3 is CASSKAGGGNTIYF. CDR3 bases: TGTGCCAGCAGTAAAGCGGGCGGAGGAAACACCATATATTTT.

This clone was detected once. V and J are TRBV30 and TRBJ1-2; TRBD1 might be the D (5 bases). The CDR3 covers 14 residues. V shed 2 bases and J shed 1 base, with 11 bases lying between them. The germline CDR1 and CDR2 sequences are GTSNPN and SVGIG (reference sequence). The CDR3 region is CAWSQAGNNYGYTF. DNA of the CDR3: TGTGCCTGGAGTCAGGCAGGGAATAACTATGGCTACACCTTC. Filled out from reference TRBV30 and TRBJ1-2, the complete variable domain reads SQTIHQWPATLVQPVGSPLSLECTVEGTSNPNLYWYRQAAGRGLQLLFYSVGIGQISSEVPQNLSASRPQDRQFILSSKKLLLSDSGFYLCAWSQAGNNYGYTFGSGTRLTVV.

V and J are TRBV9 and TRBJ2-3, with 7 nucleotides matching TRBD2. The trim removed 7 bases at V and 1 base at J, leaving 12 bases unmatched. The CDR3 totals 16 residues. CDR1 is SGDLS and CDR2 is YYNGEE in the germline V gene. The CDR3: CASAREGRFGTDTQYF. CDR3 DNA sequence: TGTGCCAGCGCCAGGGAGGGGAGATTTGGCACAGATACGCAGTATTTT.

The gene calls are TRBV5-8 and TRBJ2-5; D gene uncertain. There are 13 residues in the CDR3. The V and J ends lost 3 bases and 5 bases respectively, with 11 bases between them. Germline V gives CDR1 SGHTS, CDR2 YDEGEE. The CDR3: CASSWPMRETQYF. The CDR3 DNA sequence: TGTGCCAGCAGCTGGCCCATGCGGGAGACCCAGTACTTC.

The rearrangement uses TRBV9 and TRBJ1-2, with TRBD1 identical over 9 bases. V was pared by 5 bases and J by 8 bases, with 7 bases of the junction left unmatched. CDR1 is SGDLS and CDR2 is YYNGEE in the germline V gene. The CDR3 is 13 amino acids. The CDR3 reads CASSRTGAVGYTF. Written as DNA, the CDR3 is TGTGCCAGCAGTCGGACAGGGGCAGTCGGCTACACCTTC.

V usage is TRBV15 and J usage is TRBJ1-6, with D maybe TRBD1 (5 bases). Germline-derived CDR1 and CDR2 are LNHNV and YYDKDF (reference sequence). V lost 0 bases and J 0 bases, leaving 9 bases between the germline ends. CDR3 length: 17 amino acids. The CDR3 here is CATSRDYQGSYNSPLHF. In DNA, the CDR3 is TGTGCCACCAGCAGAGATTACCAGGGCTCCTATAATTCACCCCTCCACTTT.

This chain connects TRBV28 to TRBJ1-2, with a possible D match to TRBD1 (5 bases). V was trimmed by 3 bases and J by 0 bases, leaving 8 bases between them. The CDR3 extends over 14 amino acids. The germline V gene encodes CDR1 MDHEN and CDR2 SYDVKM. CDR3 amino acids: CASSLGGTNYGYTF. The DNA of the CDR3 is TGTGCCAGCAGTTTGGGGGGGACTAACTATGGCTACACCTTC.

The CDR3 region is CASSPHLLTDTQYF. The CDR3 DNA reads TGTGCCAGCAGTCCGCATCTACTAACAGATACGCAGTATTTT. The chain links TRBV28 to TRBJ2-3; no clear D. This CDR3 is built from 14 residues. Trimming cost V 5 bases and J 3 bases, with 12 bases left between them. The germline gives CDR1 MDHEN, CDR2 SYDVKM.

The genes are TRBV3-1 (or the pseudogene TRBV3-2) and TRBJ2-1; TRBD2 aligns across 7 bases. The CDR3 has 19 amino acids. From germline, CDR1 is LGHDT and CDR2 YNNKEL (reference sequence). V trimming: 0 bases; J trimming: 6 bases; junction bases outside the gene matches: 17. As DNA, the CDR3 is TGTGCCAGCAGCCAAGATCAAGCTTTAGCGGGTACGGGGGTCAATGAGCAGTTCTTC. As protein: CASSQDQALAGTGVNEQFF.

The chain has TRBV28 and TRBJ2-2; 12 nucleotides line up with TRBD2. The CDR3 consists of 16 residues. Trimming cost V 9 bases and J 0 bases; bases outside gene matches: 5. The germline V gene encodes CDR1 MDHEN and CDR2 SYDVKM. In nucleotides, the CDR3 is TGTGCCAGTGGGCTAGCGGGGGGGCCGAACACCGGGGAGCTGTTTTTT. Its protein product is CASGLAGGPNTGELFF.

The chain links TRBV27 to TRBJ1-6; no clear D gene. Trimming cost V 3 bases and J 0 bases, with 9 bases left between them. CDR1 and CDR2 (germline): MNHEY, SMNVEV (reference sequence). CDR3 size: 16 residues. The CDR3 region is CASSLRRASYNSPLHF. CDR3 in DNA: TGTGCCAGCAGTTTGCGGAGGGCCTCCTATAATTCACCCCTCCACTTT.